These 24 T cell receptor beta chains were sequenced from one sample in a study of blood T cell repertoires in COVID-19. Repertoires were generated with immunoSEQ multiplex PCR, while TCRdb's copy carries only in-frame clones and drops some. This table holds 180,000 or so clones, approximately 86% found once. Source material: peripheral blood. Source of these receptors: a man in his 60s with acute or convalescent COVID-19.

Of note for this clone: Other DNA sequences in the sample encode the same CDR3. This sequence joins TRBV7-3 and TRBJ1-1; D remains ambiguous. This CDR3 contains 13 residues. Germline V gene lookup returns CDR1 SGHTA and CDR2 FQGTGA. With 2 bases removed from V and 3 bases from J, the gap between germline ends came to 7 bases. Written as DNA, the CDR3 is TGTGCCAGCAGCTTAGAACGGGACACTGAAGCTTTCTTT. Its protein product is CASSLERDTEAFF.

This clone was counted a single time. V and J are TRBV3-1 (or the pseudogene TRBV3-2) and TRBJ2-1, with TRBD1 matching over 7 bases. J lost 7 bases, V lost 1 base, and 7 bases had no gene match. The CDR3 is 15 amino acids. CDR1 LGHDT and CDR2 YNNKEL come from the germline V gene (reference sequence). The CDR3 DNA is TGTGCCAGCAGCCAAGGGACAGGCCCTAGGAATGAGCAGTTCTTC. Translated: CASSQGTGPRNEQFF.

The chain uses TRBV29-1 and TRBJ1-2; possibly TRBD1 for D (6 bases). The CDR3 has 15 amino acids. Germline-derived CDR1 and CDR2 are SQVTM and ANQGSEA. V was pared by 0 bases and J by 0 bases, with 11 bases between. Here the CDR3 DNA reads TGCAGCGTTGAAGATGGGGCAGGGGCTAACTATGGCTACACCTTC. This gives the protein CSVEDGAGANYGYTF.

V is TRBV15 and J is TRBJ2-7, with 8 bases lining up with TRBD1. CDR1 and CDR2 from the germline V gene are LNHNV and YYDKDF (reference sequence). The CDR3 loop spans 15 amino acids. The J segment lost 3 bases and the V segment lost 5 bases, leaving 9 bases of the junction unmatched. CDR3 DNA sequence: TGTGCCACCAGCCGAGGACAGGGTGGCCTCTACGAGCAGTACTTC. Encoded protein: CATSRGQGGLYEQYF.

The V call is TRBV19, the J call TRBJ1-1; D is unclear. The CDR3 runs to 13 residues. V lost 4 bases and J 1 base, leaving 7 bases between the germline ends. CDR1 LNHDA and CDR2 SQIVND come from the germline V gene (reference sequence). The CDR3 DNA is TGTGCCAGTAGTAGGCAACCGAACACTGAAGCTTTCTTT. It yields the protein CASSRQPNTEAFF.

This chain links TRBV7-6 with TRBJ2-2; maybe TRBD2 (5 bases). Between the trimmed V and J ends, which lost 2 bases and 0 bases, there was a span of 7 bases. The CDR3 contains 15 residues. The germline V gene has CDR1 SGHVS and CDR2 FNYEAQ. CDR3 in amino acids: CASSLRDTNTGELFF. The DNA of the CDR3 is TGTGCCAGCAGCTTACGGGATACGAACACCGGGGAGCTGTTTTTT.

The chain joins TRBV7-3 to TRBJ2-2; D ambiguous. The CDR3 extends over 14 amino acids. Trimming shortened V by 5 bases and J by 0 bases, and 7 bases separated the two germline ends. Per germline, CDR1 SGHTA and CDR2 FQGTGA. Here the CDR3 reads CASSPTTNTGELFF. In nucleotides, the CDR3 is TGTGCCAGCAGCCCCACTACGAACACCGGGGAGCTGTTTTTT.

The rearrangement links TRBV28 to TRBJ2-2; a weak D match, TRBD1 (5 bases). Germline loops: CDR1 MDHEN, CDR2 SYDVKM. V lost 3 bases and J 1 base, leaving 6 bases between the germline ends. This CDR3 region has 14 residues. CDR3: CASSFTGNTGELFF. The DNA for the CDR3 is TGTGCCAGCAGTTTTACAGGGAACACCGGGGAGCTGTTTTTT.

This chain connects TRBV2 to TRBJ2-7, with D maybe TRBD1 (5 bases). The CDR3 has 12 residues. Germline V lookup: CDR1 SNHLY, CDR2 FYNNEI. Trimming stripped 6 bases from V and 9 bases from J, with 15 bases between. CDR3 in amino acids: CASRGAAERQYF. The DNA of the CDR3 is TGTGCCAGCAGAGGGGCCGCGGAGAGGCAGTACTTC.

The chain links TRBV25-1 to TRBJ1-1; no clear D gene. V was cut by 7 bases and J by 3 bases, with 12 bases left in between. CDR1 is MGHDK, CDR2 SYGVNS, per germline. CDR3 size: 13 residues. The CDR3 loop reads CASTDSPDTEAFF. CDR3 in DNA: TGTGCCAGCACCGACTCGCCGGACACTGAAGCTTTCTTT.

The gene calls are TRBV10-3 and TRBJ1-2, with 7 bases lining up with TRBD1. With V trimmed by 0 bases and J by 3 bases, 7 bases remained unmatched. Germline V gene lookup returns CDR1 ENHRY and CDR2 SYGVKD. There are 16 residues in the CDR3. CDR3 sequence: CAISESKGALDYGYTF. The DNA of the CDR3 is TGTGCCATCAGTGAGTCAAAGGGGGCGCTAGACTATGGCTACACCTTC.

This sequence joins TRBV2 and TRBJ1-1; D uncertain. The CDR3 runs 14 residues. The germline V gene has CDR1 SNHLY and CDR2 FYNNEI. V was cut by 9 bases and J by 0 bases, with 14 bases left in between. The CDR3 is CARGRQLMNTEAFF. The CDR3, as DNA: TGTGCCAGAGGGAGACAACTCATGAACACTGAAGCTTTCTTT.

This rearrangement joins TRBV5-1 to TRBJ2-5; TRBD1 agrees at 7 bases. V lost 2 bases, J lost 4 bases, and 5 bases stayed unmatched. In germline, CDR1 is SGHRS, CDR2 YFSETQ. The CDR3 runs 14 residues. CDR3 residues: CASSFEGGRETQYF. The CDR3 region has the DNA TGCGCCAGCAGCTTTGAAGGGGGCAGAGAGACCCAGTACTTC.

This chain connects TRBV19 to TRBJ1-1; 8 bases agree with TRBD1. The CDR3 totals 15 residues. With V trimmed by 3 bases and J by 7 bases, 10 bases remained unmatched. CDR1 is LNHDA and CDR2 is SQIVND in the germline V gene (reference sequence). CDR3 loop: CASSMQGARGGEAFF. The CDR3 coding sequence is TGTGCCAGTAGTATGCAGGGGGCGCGCGGAGGTGAAGCTTTCTTT.

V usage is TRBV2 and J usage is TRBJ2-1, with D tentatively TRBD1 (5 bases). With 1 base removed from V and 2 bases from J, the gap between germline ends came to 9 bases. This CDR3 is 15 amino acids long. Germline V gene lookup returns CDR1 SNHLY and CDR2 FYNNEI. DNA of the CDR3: TGTGCCAGCAGTGAAGGCAGGGTGACCTACAATGAGCAGTTCTTC. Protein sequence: CASSEGRVTYNEQFF.

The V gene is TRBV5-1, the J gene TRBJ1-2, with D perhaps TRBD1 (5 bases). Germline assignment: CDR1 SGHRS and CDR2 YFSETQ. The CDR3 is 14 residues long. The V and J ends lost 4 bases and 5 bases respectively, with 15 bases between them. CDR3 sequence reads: CASSPQGDGYGYTF. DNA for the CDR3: TGCGCCAGCAGCCCGCAGGGTGACGGTTATGGCTACACCTTC.

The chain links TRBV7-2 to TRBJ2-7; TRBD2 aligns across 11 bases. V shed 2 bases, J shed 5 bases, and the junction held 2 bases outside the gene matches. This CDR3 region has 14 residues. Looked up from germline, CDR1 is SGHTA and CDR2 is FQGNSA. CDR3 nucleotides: TGTGCCAGCAGCTTAACTAGCGGGAGACACGAGCAGTACTTC. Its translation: CASSLTSGRHEQYF.

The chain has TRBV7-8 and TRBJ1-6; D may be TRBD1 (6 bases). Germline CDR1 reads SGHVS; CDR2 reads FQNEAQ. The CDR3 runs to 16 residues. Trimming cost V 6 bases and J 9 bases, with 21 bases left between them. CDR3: CASSLNREGLGSPLHF. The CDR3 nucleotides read TGTGCCAGCAGTCTGAACAGGGAAGGTTTAGGTTCACCCCTCCACTTT.

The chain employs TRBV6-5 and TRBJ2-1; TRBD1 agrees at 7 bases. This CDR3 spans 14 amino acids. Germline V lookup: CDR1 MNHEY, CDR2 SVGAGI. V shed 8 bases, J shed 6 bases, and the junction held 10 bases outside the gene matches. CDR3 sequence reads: CASGSGQVGNEQFF. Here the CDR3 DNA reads TGTGCCAGCGGATCAGGACAGGTTGGCAATGAGCAGTTCTTC.

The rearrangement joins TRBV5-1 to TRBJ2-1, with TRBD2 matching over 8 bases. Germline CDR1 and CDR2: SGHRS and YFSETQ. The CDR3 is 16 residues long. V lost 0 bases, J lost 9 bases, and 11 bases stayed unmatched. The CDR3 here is CASSLGPQAGVIEQFF. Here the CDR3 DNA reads TGCGCCAGCAGCTTGGGACCACAAGCGGGAGTAATTGAGCAGTTCTTC. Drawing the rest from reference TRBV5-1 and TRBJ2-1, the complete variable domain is KAGVTQTPRYLIKTRGQQVTLSCSPISGHRSVSWYQQTPGQGLQFLFEYFSETQRNKGNFPGRFSGRQFSNSRSEMNVSTLELGDSALYLCASSLGPQAGVIEQFFGPGTRLTVL.

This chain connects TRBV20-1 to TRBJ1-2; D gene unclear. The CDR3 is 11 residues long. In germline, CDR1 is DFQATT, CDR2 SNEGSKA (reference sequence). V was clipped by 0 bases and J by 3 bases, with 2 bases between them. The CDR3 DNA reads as TGCAGTGCTAGAGACTACTATGGCTACACCTTC. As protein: CSARDYYGYTF.

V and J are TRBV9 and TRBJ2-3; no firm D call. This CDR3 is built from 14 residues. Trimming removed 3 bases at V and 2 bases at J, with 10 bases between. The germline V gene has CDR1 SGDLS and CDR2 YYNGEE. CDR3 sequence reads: CASSAARLTDTQYF. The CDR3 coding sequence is TGTGCCAGCAGCGCTGCGCGGCTCACAGATACGCAGTATTTT. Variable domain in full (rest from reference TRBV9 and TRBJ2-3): DSGVTQTPKHLITATGQRVTLRCSPRSGDLSVYWYQQSLDQGLQFLIQYYNGEERAKGNILERFSAQQFPDLHSELNLSSLELGDSALYFCASSAARLTDTQYFGPGTRLTVL.

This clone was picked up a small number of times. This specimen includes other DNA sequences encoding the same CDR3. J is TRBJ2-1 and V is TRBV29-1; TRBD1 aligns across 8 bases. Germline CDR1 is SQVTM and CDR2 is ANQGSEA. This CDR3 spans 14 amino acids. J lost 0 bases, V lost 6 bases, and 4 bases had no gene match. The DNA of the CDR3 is TGCAGCGTAGCTGGACAGGGCTCCTACAATGAGCAGTTCTTC. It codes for CSVAGQGSYNEQFF.

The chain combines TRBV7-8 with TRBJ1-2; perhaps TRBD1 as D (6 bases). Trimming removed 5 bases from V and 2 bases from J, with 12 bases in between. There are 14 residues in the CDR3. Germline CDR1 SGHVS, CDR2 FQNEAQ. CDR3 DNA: TGTGCCAGCAGCCTCCGGGACACAAACTATGGCTACACCTTC. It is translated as CASSLRDTNYGYTF. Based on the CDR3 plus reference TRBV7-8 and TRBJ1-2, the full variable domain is GAGVSQSPRYKVAKRGQDVALRCDPISGHVSLFWYQQALGQGPEFLTYFQNEAQLDKSGLPSDRFFAERPEGSVSTLKIQRTQQEDSAVYLCASSLRDTNYGYTFGSGTRLTVV.